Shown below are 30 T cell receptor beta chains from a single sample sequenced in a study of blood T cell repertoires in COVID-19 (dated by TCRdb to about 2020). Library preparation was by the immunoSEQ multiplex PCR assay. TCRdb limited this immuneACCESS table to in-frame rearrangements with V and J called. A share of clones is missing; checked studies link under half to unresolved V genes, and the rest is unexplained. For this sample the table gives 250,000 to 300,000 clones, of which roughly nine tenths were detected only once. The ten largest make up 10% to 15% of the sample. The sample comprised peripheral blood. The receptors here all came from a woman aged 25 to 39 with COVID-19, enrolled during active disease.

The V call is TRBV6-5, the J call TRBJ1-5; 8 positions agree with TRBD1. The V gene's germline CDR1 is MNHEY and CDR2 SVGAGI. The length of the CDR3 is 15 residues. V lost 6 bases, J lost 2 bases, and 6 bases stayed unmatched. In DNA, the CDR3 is TGTGCCAGCAGAGTGACAGGGGCCGGCAATCAGCCCCAGCATTTT. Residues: CASRVTGAGNQPQHF.

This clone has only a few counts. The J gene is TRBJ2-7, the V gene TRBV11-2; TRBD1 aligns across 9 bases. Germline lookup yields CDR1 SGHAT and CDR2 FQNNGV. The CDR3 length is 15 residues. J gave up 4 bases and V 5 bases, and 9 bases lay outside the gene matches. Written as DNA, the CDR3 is TGTGCCAGCAGCATGTTGACAGGGGGAATTTACGAGCAGTACTTC. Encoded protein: CASSMLTGGIYEQYF.

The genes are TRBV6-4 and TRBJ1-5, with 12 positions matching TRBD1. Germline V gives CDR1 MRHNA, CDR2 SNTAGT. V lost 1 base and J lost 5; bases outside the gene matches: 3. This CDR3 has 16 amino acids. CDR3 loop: CASSDWDRGLYQPQHF. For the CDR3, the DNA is TGTGCCAGCAGTGACTGGGACAGGGGGCTGTATCAGCCCCAGCATTTT.

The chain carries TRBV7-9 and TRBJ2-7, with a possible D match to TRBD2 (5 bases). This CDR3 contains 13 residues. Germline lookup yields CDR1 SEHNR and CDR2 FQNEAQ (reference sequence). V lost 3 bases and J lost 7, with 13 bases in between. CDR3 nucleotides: TGTGCCAGCAGCTTCATAGGACTCTCTGAGCAGTACTTC. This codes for CASSFIGLSEQYF. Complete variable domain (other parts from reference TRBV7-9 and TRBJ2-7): DTGVSQNPRHKITKRGQNVTFRCDPISEHNRLYWYRQTLGQGPEFLTYFQNEAQLEKSRLLSDRFSAERPKGSFSTLEIQRTEQGDSAMYLCASSFIGLSEQYFGPGTRLTVT.

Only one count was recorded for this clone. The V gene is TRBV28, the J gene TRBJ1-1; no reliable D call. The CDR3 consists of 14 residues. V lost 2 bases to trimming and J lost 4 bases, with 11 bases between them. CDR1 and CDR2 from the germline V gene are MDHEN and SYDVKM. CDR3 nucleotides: TGTGCCAGCAGTTTACGGGTGTTCGGCACTGAAGCTTTCTTT. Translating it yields CASSLRVFGTEAFF.

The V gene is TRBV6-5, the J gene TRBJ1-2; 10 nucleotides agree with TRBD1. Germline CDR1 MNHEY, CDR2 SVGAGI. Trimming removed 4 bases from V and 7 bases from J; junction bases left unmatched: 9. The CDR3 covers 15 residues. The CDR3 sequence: CASSFTGQGNGGYTF. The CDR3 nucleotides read TGTGCCAGCAGTTTTACGGGACAGGGGAATGGTGGCTACACCTTC.

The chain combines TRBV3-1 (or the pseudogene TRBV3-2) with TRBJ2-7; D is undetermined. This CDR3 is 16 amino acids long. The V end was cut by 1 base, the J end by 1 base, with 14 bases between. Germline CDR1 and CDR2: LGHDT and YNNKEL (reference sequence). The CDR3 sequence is CASSQGNTLNSYEQYF. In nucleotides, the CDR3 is TGTGCCAGCAGCCAAGGAAACACGCTGAATTCCTACGAGCAGTACTTC.

The CDR3 region is CASTTLGLERDTQYF. Written as DNA, the CDR3 is TGTGCCAGCACGACCCTAGGACTAGAAAGGGATACGCAGTATTTT. The chain carries TRBV27 and TRBJ2-3; 7 nucleotides match TRBD2. This CDR3 has 15 amino acids. Germline trimming cut 7 bases from V and 6 bases from J; bases unmatched to any gene: 13. Germline lookup yields CDR1 MNHEY and CDR2 SMNVEV (reference sequence).

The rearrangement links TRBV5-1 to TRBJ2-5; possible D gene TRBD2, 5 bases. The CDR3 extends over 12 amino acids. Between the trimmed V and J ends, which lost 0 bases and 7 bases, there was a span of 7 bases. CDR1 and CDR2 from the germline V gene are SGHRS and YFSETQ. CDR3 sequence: CASSLGSGTQYF. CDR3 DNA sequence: TGCGCCAGCAGCTTGGGGAGCGGGACCCAGTACTTC.

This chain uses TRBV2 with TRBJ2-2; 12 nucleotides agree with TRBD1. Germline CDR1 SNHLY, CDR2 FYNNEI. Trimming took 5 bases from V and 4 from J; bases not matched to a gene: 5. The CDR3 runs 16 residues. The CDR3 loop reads CASSRDRGLGTGELFF. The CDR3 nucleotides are TGTGCCAGCAGTCGGGACAGGGGGCTTGGCACCGGGGAGCTGTTTTTT.

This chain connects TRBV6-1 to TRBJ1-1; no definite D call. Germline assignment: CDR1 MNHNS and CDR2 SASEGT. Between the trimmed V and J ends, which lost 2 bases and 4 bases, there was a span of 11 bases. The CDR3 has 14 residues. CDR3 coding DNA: TGTGCCAGCAGTGAAAACGGGAGGTCCACTGAAGCTTTCTTT. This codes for CASSENGRSTEAFF.

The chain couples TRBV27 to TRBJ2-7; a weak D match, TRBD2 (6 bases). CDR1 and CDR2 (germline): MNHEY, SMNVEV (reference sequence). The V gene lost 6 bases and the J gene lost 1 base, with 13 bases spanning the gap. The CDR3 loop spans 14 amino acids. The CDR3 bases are TGTGCCAGCAGCCTAACGGGGGTGTCCTACGAGCAGTACTTC. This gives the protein CASSLTGVSYEQYF.

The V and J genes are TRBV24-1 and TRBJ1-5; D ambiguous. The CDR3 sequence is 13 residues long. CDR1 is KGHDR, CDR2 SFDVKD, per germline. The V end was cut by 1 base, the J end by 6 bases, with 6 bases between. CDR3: CATSDLLGQPQHF. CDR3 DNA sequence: TGTGCCACCAGTGATTTACTCGGTCAGCCCCAGCATTTT.

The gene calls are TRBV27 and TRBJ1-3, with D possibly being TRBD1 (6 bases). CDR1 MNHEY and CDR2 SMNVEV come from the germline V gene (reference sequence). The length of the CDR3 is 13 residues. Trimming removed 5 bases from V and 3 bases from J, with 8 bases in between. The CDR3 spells CASSRTDGNTIYF. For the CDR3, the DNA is TGTGCCAGCAGTCGGACAGATGGAAACACCATATATTTT.

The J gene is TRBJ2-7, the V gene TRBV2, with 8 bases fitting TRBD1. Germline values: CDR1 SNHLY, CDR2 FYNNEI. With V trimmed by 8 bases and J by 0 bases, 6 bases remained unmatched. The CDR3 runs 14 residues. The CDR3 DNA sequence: TGTGCCAGCCAGAGACAGGGGAGCTCCTACGAGCAGTACTTC. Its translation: CASQRQGSSYEQYF.

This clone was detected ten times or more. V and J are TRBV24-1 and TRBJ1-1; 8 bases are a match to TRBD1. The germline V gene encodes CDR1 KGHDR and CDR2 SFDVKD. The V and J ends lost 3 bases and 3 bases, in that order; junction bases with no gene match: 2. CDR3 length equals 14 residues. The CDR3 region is CATSDAQGDTEAFF. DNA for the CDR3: TGTGCCACCAGTGATGCACAGGGGGACACTGAAGCTTTCTTT.

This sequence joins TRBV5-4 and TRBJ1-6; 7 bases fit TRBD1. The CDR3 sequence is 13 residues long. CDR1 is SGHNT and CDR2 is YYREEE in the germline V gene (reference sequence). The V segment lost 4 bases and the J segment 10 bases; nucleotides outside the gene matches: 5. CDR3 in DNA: TGTGCCAGCAGCACAGGGGTTGGCTCACCCCTCCACTTT. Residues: CASSTGVGSPLHF.

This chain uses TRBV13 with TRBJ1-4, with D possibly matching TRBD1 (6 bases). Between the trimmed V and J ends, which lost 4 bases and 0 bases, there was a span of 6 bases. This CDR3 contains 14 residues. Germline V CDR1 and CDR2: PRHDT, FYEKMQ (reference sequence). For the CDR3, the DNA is TGTGCCAGCAGCTACAGGGCAACTAATGAAAAACTGTTTTTT. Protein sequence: CASSYRATNEKLFF.

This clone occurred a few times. The CDR3 DNA sequence: TGTGCCAGCAGCCCGACGACAGGGTCTGGGGCCAACGTCCTGACTTTC. It yields the protein CASSPTTGSGANVLTF. The chain recombines TRBV7-8 with TRBJ2-6; 7 positions match TRBD1. The CDR3 extends over 16 amino acids. In germline, CDR1 is SGHVS, CDR2 FQNEAQ. The junction had 5 bases not matched to a gene; V was cut back by 5 bases and J by 1 base.

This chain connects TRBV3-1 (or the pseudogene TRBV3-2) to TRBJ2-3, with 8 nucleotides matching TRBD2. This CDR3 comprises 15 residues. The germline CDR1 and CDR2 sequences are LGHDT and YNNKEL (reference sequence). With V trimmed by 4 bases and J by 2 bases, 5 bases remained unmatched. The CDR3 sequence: CASSPELAATDTQYF. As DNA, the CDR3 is TGTGCCAGCAGCCCCGAACTAGCGGCCACAGATACGCAGTATTTT.

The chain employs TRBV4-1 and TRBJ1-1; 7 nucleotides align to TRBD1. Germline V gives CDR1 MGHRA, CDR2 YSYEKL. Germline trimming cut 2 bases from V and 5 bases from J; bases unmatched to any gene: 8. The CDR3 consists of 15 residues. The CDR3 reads CASSQTLSGGTEAFF. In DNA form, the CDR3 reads TGCGCCAGCAGCCAAACGCTTTCAGGGGGTACTGAAGCTTTCTTT.

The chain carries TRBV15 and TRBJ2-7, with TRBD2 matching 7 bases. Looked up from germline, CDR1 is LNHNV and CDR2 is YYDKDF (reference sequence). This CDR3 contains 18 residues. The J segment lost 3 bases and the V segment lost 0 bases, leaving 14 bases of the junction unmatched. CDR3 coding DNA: TGTGCCACCAGCAGAGATCTCCTAGGGAGGGCTCAGGGCTACGAGCAGTACTTC. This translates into CATSRDLLGRAQGYEQYF.

DNA of the CDR3: TGTGCCAGCAATCCCCGACAGGCGAATTCACCCCTCCACTTT. Its protein is CASNPRQANSPLHF. The chain recombines TRBV2 with TRBJ1-6, with D possibly being TRBD1 (6 bases). CDR3 size: 14 residues. V shed 7 bases and J shed 7 bases, with 14 bases lying between them. Germline V gives CDR1 SNHLY, CDR2 FYNNEI.

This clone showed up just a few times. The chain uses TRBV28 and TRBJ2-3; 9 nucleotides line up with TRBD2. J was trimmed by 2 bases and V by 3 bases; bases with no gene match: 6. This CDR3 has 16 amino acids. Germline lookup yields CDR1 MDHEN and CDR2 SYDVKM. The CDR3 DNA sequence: TGTGCCAGCAGTTTTCCCCCTAGCGGGGTCACAGATACGCAGTATTTT. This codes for CASSFPPSGVTDTQYF.

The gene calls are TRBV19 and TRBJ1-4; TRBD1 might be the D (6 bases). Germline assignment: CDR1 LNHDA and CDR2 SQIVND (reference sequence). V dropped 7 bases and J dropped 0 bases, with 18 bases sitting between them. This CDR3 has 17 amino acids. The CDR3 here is CASTWGSSGATNEKLFF. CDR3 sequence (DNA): TGTGCCAGTACTTGGGGGTCTTCAGGGGCAACTAATGAAAAACTGTTTTTT.

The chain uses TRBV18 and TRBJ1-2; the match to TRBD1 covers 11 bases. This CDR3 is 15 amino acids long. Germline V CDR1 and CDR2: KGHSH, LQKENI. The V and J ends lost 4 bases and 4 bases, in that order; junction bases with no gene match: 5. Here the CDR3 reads CASSRRTGGGYGYTF. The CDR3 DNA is TGTGCCAGCTCACGTCGGACAGGGGGCGGCTATGGCTACACCTTC. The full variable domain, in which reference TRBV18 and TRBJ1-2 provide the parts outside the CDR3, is NAGVMQNPRHLVRRRGQEARLRCSPMKGHSHVYWYRQLPEEGLKFMVYLQKENIIDESGMPKERFSAEFPKEGPSILRIQQVVRGDSAAYFCASSRRTGGGYGYTFGSGTRLTVV.

CDR3 loop: CASSVGPALRGTGELFF. DNA of the CDR3: TGTGCCAGCAGCGTAGGGCCCGCCCTGCGGGGCACCGGGGAGCTGTTTTTT. This chain links TRBV9 with TRBJ2-2; possibly TRBD2 for D (6 bases). CDR1 is SGDLS and CDR2 is YYNGEE in the germline V gene. V was pared by 0 bases and J by 4 bases, with 16 bases between. This CDR3 spans 17 amino acids.

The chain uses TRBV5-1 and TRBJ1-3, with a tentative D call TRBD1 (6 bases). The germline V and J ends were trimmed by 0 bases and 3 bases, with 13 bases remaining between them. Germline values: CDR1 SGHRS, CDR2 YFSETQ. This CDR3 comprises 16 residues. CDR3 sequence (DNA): TGCGCCAGCAGCTTGGCCCCGGACAGACTTGGAAACACCATATATTTT. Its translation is CASSLAPDRLGNTIYF.

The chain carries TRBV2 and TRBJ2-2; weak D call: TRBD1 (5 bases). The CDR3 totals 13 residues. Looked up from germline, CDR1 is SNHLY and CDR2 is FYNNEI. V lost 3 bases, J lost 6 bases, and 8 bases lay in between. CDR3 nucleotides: TGTGCCAGCAGTGAGTCAGGGTCCGGGGAGCTGTTTTTT. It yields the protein CASSESGSGELFF.

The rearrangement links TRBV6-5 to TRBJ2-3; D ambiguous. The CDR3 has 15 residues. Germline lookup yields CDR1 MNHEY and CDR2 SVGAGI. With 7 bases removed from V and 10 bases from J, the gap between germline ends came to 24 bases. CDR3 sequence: CASKSKRETILAQYF. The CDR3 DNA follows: TGTGCCAGCAAGTCCAAGCGAGAAACAATCCTGGCGCAGTATTTT.